The 26 T cell receptor beta chains presented below share a single source sample, sequenced in a study of beta chain features in type 1 diabetes. Sequencing targeted expressed TCRB transcripts, as all isolated RNA had been reverse transcribed. Data came from immunoSEQ multiplex PCR; TCRdb stores just in-frame clones and leaves some out. The table shows about 470,000 clones, with 30% occurring only once. The sequencing input was naive CD4+ T cells from blood. The receptors originated from a man younger than 30 in good health.

The gene calls are TRBV15 and TRBJ2-5, with 13 bases matching TRBD2. The CDR3 runs 19 residues. Germline trimming cut 2 bases from V and 1 base from J; bases unmatched to any gene: 10. Germline CDR1 is LNHNV and CDR2 is YYDKDF (reference sequence). The CDR3 is CATSRQRTSGGTLQETQYF. The CDR3 coding sequence is TGTGCCACCAGCAGACAAAGGACTAGCGGGGGTACCCTCCAAGAGACCCAGTACTTC.

The gene calls are TRBV28 and TRBJ1-2; 7 nucleotides agree with TRBD1. The J segment lost 4 bases and the V segment lost 5 bases, leaving 4 bases of the junction unmatched. The germline V gene has CDR1 MDHEN and CDR2 SYDVKM. The CDR3 runs to 13 residues. The CDR3 DNA follows: TGTGCCAGCAGTCCGGACAGGCTCTATGGCTACACCTTC. Translation: CASSPDRLYGYTF.

The V and J genes are TRBV5-1 and TRBJ2-5, with a weak D call TRBD2 (5 bases). Trimming stripped 6 bases from V and 5 bases from J, with 20 bases between. The length of the CDR3 is 15 residues. Germline V gene lookup returns CDR1 SGHRS and CDR2 YFSETQ. The CDR3 here is CASTRTPTPGETQYF. CDR3 nucleotides: TGCGCCAGCACTCGTACCCCAACGCCGGGGGAGACCCAGTACTTC.

This clone has a handful of counts. The rearrangement joins TRBV5-1 to TRBJ2-7; either TRBD1 or TRBD2 may fit D (5 bases each). Looked up from germline, CDR1 is SGHRS and CDR2 is YFSETQ. V lost 4 bases, J lost 3 bases, and 11 bases lay in between. This CDR3 has 13 amino acids. The chain's CDR3 is CASSRDPLYEQYF. The CDR3, as DNA: TGCGCCAGCAGCCGGGACCCACTCTACGAGCAGTACTTC. The whole variable domain, filled in from reference TRBV5-1 and TRBJ2-7, reads KAGVTQTPRYLIKTRGQQVTLSCSPISGHRSVSWYQQTPGQGLQFLFEYFSETQRNKGNFPGRFSGRQFSNSRSEMNVSTLELGDSALYLCASSRDPLYEQYFGPGTRLTVT.

The V and J genes are TRBV7-9 and TRBJ2-6; 7 nucleotides agree with TRBD2. The CDR3 contains 16 residues. Germline CDR1 is SEHNR and CDR2 is FQNEAQ (reference sequence). Trimming cost V 1 base and J 0 bases; bases outside gene matches: 0. The CDR3 nucleotides are TGTGCCAGCAGCTTAGGCGGGAGCTCTGGGGCCAACGTCCTGACTTTC. Translated, it gives CASSLGGSSGANVLTF.

This clone was recorded a few times. The rearrangement links TRBV7-2 to TRBJ1-5, with D uncertain. Trimming stripped 0 bases from V and 6 bases from J, with 12 bases between. Germline loops: CDR1 SGHTA, CDR2 FQGNSA. This CDR3 comprises 15 residues. For the CDR3, the DNA is TGTGCCAGCAGCTTAGCGGGCACAGTGGGTCAGCCCCAGCATTTT. Translation: CASSLAGTVGQPQHF.

In its sample, this clone was seen a few times. The chain joins TRBV28 to TRBJ2-1, with D hard to call. The length of the CDR3 is 12 residues. Per germline, CDR1 MDHEN and CDR2 SYDVKM. The V gene lost 6 bases and the J gene lost 4 bases, with 7 bases spanning the gap. CDR3 sequence: CASSIPYNEQFF. The CDR3 DNA sequence: TGTGCCAGCAGCATTCCTTACAATGAGCAGTTCTTC. Full variable domain (remainder filled in from reference TRBV28 and TRBJ2-1): DVKVTQSSRYLVKRTGEKVFLECVQDMDHENMFWYRQDPGLGLRLIYFSYDVKMKEKGDIPEGYSVSREKKERFSLILESASTNQTSMYLCASSIPYNEQFFGPGTRLTVL.

The table lists this clone with a few counts. This chain uses TRBV7-2 with TRBJ2-2; TRBD1 agrees at 8 bases. V lost 5 bases to trimming and J lost 4 bases; unmatched junction nucleotides: 6. The CDR3 has 15 residues. The germline CDR1 and CDR2 sequences are SGHTA and FQGNSA. This chain's CDR3 is CASSLEDRGTGELFF. The CDR3 region has the DNA TGTGCCAGCAGCCTTGAAGACAGGGGCACCGGGGAGCTGTTTTTT.

The chain carries TRBV6-4 and TRBJ2-1, with 12 bases matching TRBD2. CDR1 is MRHNA and CDR2 is SNTAGT in the germline V gene. Trimming took 5 bases from V and 8 from J; bases not matched to a gene: 1. The length of the CDR3 is 13 residues. DNA of the CDR3: TGTGCCAGCAGTCGACTAGCGGGAGATGAGCAGTTCTTC. Protein product: CASSRLAGDEQFF.

The chain joins TRBV9 to TRBJ2-4, with TRBD2 identical over 9 bases. This CDR3 contains 16 residues. Germline loops: CDR1 SGDLS, CDR2 YYNGEE. The V gene end was trimmed by 0 bases and the J gene end by 6 bases; junction bases not matched to a gene: 7. The CDR3 sequence is CASSVEPSGALNIQYF. The CDR3 DNA sequence: TGTGCCAGCAGCGTAGAGCCTAGCGGGGCTCTAAACATTCAGTACTTC. Variable domain in full (rest from reference TRBV9 and TRBJ2-4): DSGVTQTPKHLITATGQRVTLRCSPRSGDLSVYWYQQSLDQGLQFLIQYYNGEERAKGNILERFSAQQFPDLHSELNLSSLELGDSALYFCASSVEPSGALNIQYFGAGTRLSVL.

This clone was observed a handful of times. This CDR3 is CAWSVRPGRQPQHF. The CDR3 region has the DNA TGTGCCTGGAGTGTACGTCCGGGCCGGCAGCCCCAGCATTTT. The rearrangement uses TRBV30 and TRBJ1-5; no clear D gene. CDR1 GTSNPN and CDR2 SVGIG come from the germline V gene (reference sequence). The CDR3 contains 14 residues. Trimming removed 0 bases at V and 7 bases at J, with 13 bases between.

V gene TRBV5-1 combines with J gene TRBJ2-7, with D possibly matching TRBD1 (6 bases). The CDR3 length is 14 residues. The V gene's germline CDR1 is SGHRS and CDR2 YFSETQ. V lost 1 base to trimming and J lost 1 base, with 9 bases between them. CDR3 residues: CASSLTGLSYEQYF. The CDR3, as DNA: TGCGCCAGCAGCTTGACAGGGCTGTCCTACGAGCAGTACTTC.

V is TRBV2 and J is TRBJ2-5; 9 positions match TRBD2. CDR1 is SNHLY, CDR2 FYNNEI, per germline. V was clipped by 5 bases and J by 2 bases; unmatched bases: 6. CDR3 length: 15 residues. For the CDR3, the DNA is TGTGCCAGCAGTCCGGAGACTAGCGGACAAGAGACCCAGTACTTC. Its protein is CASSPETSGQETQYF.

This clone was seen only a few times. The chain is built from TRBV12-5 and TRBJ2-2, with D hard to call. Germline V gives CDR1 LGHNT, CDR2 FRNRAP. The CDR3 runs to 16 residues. The V end lost 2 bases, the J end lost 0 bases, and 10 bases lay between the germline ends. CDR3 nucleotides: TGTGCTAGTGGTTTGATCGGAGTCCCGAACACCGGGGAGCTGTTTTTT. The encoded protein is CASGLIGVPNTGELFF.

J is TRBJ2-1 and V is TRBV5-6; the D gene is possibly TRBD1 (5 bases). Germline V gene lookup returns CDR1 SGHDT and CDR2 YYEEEE. Trimming pared 0 bases from V and 8 bases from J, leaving 6 bases between. The CDR3 sequence is 12 residues long. The CDR3 DNA is TGTGCCAGCAGCTTGGTCAGGGATGAGCAGTTCTTC. Translated: CASSLVRDEQFF. The variable domain in full, with the rest retrieved from reference TRBV5-6 and TRBJ2-1, is DAGVTQSPTHLIKTRGQQVTLRCSPKSGHDTVSWYQQALGQGPQFIFQYYEEEERQRGNFPDRFSGHQFPNYSSELNVNALLLGDSALYLCASSLVRDEQFFGPGTRLTVL.

The V and J genes are TRBV25-1 and TRBJ1-4, with D possibly being TRBD1 (5 bases). In germline, CDR1 is MGHDK, CDR2 SYGVNS. The CDR3 covers 15 residues. Trimming took off 4 bases at V and 6 bases at J, with 15 bases between the two ends. The CDR3 spells CASSVTGTDDEKLFF. The CDR3 nucleotides are TGTGCCAGCAGTGTAACCGGGACGGACGATGAAAAACTGTTTTTT.

A few counts support this clone. V and J are TRBV30 and TRBJ2-7; 8 bases align to TRBD2. Germline V lookup: CDR1 GTSNPN, CDR2 SVGIG (reference sequence). The CDR3 is 15 amino acids. The V gene end was trimmed by 3 bases and the J gene end by 2 bases; junction bases not matched to a gene: 9. The CDR3 spells CAWRNGVSGTYEQYF. For the CDR3, the DNA is TGTGCCTGGAGAAATGGTGTTAGCGGGACCTACGAGCAGTACTTC.

This clone was picked up a small number of times. V usage is TRBV9 and J usage is TRBJ2-1; the match to TRBD2 covers 7 bases. The trim removed 0 bases at V and 11 bases at J, leaving 14 bases unmatched. Per germline, CDR1 SGDLS and CDR2 YYNGEE. The CDR3 runs to 16 residues. CDR3 coding DNA: TGTGCCAGCAGCGTAGTTGGGGCCTCGGGGGAGGGGCAGCAGTTCTTC. Its translation: CASSVVGASGEGQQFF.

This clone has just a few counts. The CDR3 region has the DNA TGTGCCAGCTCTAGCGGGTTGGCCAAAAACATTCAGTACTTC. Protein: CASSSGLAKNIQYF. The chain recombines TRBV9 with TRBJ2-4; 8 bases align to TRBD2. CDR1 is SGDLS and CDR2 is YYNGEE in the germline V gene. J lost 1 base, V lost 7 bases, and 4 bases had no gene match. There are 14 residues in the CDR3.

V and J are TRBV13 and TRBJ2-1; D possibly uses TRBD1 or TRBD2 (5 bases each). Trimming cost V 3 bases and J 0 bases, with 21 bases left between them. Germline CDR1 is PRHDT and CDR2 is FYEKMQ (reference sequence). The CDR3 is made up of 19 amino acids. The CDR3 DNA sequence: TGTGCCAGCAGCTTTGCTAGTTGGGGGTCCTCTAGCTCCTACAATGAGCAGTTCTTC. It encodes CASSFASWGSSSSYNEQFF.

This clone came up a few times. The chain has TRBV5-1 and TRBJ2-3; D gene ambiguous. Germline assignment: CDR1 SGHRS and CDR2 YFSETQ. V was clipped by 3 bases and J by 4 bases, with 15 bases between them. The CDR3 totals 15 residues. The CDR3 region has the DNA TGCGCCAGCAGCTCGAACTCTGCAAAGGCAGATACGCAGTATTTT. Protein: CASSSNSAKADTQYF.

In nucleotides, the CDR3 is TGCGCCAGCAGCTCGGGCTTACTAGCGGGATGGACAGATACGCAGTATTTT. Amino acid sequence: CASSSGLLAGWTDTQYF. This chain joins TRBV5-1 and TRBJ2-3; 10 positions match TRBD2. CDR1 is SGHRS, CDR2 YFSETQ, per germline. V lost 3 bases and J lost 3; bases outside the gene matches: 10. The CDR3 is 17 residues long. Combining the CDR3 with reference TRBV5-1 and TRBJ2-3 gives the whole variable domain KAGVTQTPRYLIKTRGQQVTLSCSPISGHRSVSWYQQTPGQGLQFLFEYFSETQRNKGNFPGRFSGRQFSNSRSEMNVSTLELGDSALYLCASSSGLLAGWTDTQYFGPGTRLTVL.

This clone was picked up a small number of times. This chain uses TRBV4-3 with TRBJ2-2; weak D call: TRBD2 (5 bases). Germline-derived CDR1 and CDR2 are LGHNA and YSLEER. Between the trimmed V and J ends, which lost 2 bases and 3 bases, there was a span of 13 bases. CDR3 size: 16 residues. The CDR3 loop reads CASSQSRSGHTGELFF. For the CDR3, the DNA is TGCGCCAGCAGCCAATCACGAAGCGGTCACACCGGGGAGCTGTTTTTT.

The table lists this clone with a few counts. V usage is TRBV30 and J usage is TRBJ2-1; 9 bases are shared with TRBD2. The V segment lost 0 bases and the J segment 9 bases; nucleotides outside the gene matches: 9. The CDR3 covers 15 residues. CDR1 and CDR2 from the germline V gene are GTSNPN and SVGIG (reference sequence). DNA of the CDR3: TGTGCCTGGAGTGTACCCCTAGCGGGAAAGATTGAGCAGTTCTTC. Translating it yields CAWSVPLAGKIEQFF.

The chain joins TRBV29-1 to TRBJ2-5; D gene uncertain. The CDR3 has 11 residues. Per the germline V gene, CDR1 is SQVTM and CDR2 is ANQGSEA. V lost 5 bases and J lost 2, with 6 bases in between. The chain's CDR3 is CSVRKQETQYF. The CDR3, as DNA: TGCAGCGTTCGAAAGCAAGAGACCCAGTACTTC.

This clone came up a few times. The rearrangement uses TRBV29-1 and TRBJ2-7; 10 bases line up with TRBD1. V was clipped by 6 bases and J by 13 bases; unmatched bases: 12. This CDR3 has 12 amino acids. Looked up from germline, CDR1 is SQVTM and CDR2 is ANQGSEA. CDR3 nucleotides: TGCAGCGTCACCCGGGACAGGGGCGCCCACTACTTC. It is translated as CSVTRDRGAHYF.